The 7 T cell receptor beta chains below were found in one sample sequenced in a study of a mutant IDH1 vaccine in newly diagnosed glioma. Antigens of these TCRs are unknown. The time point denotes: week 35, safety follow-up. It was 300 ug of mutant IDH1 20-mer peptide that made up each vaccine dose, given with topical imiquimod. The assay was immunoSEQ multiplex PCR, and TCRdb's table has in-frame clones only and misses some. The sample consists of some 70,000 clones, roughly 84% of them appearing once. The source was PBMCs, collected from a glioma patient whose treatment included an IDH1 peptide vaccine. The source is a man younger than 30 with glioma.

This chain links TRBV6-5 with TRBJ1-2; tentatively, D is TRBD1 (5 bases). Germline V lookup: CDR1 MNHEY, CDR2 SVGAGI. The CDR3 extends over 13 amino acids. V dropped 8 bases and J dropped 6 bases, with 16 bases sitting between them. CDR3 loop: CASVRGLHHGYTF. The CDR3 nucleotides read TGTGCCAGCGTCCGGGGCCTTCACCATGGCTACACCTTC.

This chain uses TRBV19 with TRBJ1-2; no firm D call. The CDR3 has 16 amino acids. The V end lost 2 bases, the J end lost 1 base, and 14 bases lay between the germline ends. Germline V gene data show CDR1 as LNHDA and CDR2 as SQIVND (reference sequence). CDR3 residues: CASSIPRTSGNYGYTF. The CDR3 coding sequence is TGTGCCAGTAGTATACCTCGGACGTCGGGTAACTATGGCTACACCTTC.

The V and J genes are TRBV4-2 and TRBJ2-7, with D tentatively TRBD2 (6 bases). From germline, CDR1 is LGHNA and CDR2 YNFKEQ. Trimming stripped 4 bases from V and 4 bases from J, with 14 bases between. The CDR3 is 14 residues long. CDR3 in DNA: TGTGCCAGCAGCCCGAATCCGGGGGAGTACGAGCAGTACTTC. It codes for CASSPNPGEYEQYF.

The chain recombines TRBV7-9 with TRBJ2-1; possibly TRBD2 for D (6 bases). V lost 2 bases and J 4 bases, leaving 12 bases between the germline ends. CDR3 length: 15 residues. CDR1 is SEHNR, CDR2 FQNEAQ, per germline (reference sequence). CDR3 in DNA: TGTGCCAGCAGCTTACTCGGGGGTAGGTACAATGAGCAGTTCTTC. Translated, it gives CASSLLGGRYNEQFF.

The chain uses TRBV6-5 and TRBJ2-7; 13 bases match TRBD2. This CDR3 is 15 amino acids long. Trimming cost V 5 bases and J 3 bases; bases outside gene matches: 4. The V gene's germline CDR1 is MNHEY and CDR2 SVGAGI. The CDR3 sequence: CASSAGLAGYYEQYF. The CDR3 nucleotides read TGTGCCAGCAGTGCGGGACTAGCGGGATACTACGAGCAGTACTTC.

A remark on this clone: Other nucleotide sequences from this sample produce the same CDR3. The chain joins TRBV4-3 to TRBJ1-3; 10 bases are shared with TRBD1. Germline trimming cut 4 bases from V and 3 bases from J; bases unmatched to any gene: 3. Per germline, CDR1 LGHNA and CDR2 YSLEER. The CDR3 consists of 15 residues. The CDR3 region has the DNA TGCGCCAGCAGCCCGGACAGGGGGTTTGGAAACACCATATATTTT. It yields the protein CASSPDRGFGNTIYF.

The chain recombines TRBV5-6 with TRBJ2-4, with 7 bases identical to TRBD1. Trimming took 5 bases from V and 5 from J; bases not matched to a gene: 7. CDR3 length: 14 amino acids. Germline lookup yields CDR1 SGHDT and CDR2 YYEEEE. CDR3: CASRLQGPENIQYF. The DNA of the CDR3 is TGTGCCAGCAGGCTACAGGGGCCGGAAAACATTCAGTACTTC.